This is a list of T cell receptor beta chains from one sample in a study of regulatory T cells in long-lasting Graves disease. TCRdb independently ran MiXCR on the multiplex PCR reads; one entry per CDR3 protein. The table has 400,000 to 500,000 distinct CDR3 sequences, 14% seen once. These records were also assigned to another study, of T cells in Graves' hyperthyroidism and ophthalmopathy.

Here the sequenced sample was peripheral blood mononuclear cells (PBMCs), taken at new diagnosis, from a patient treated with antithyroid drugs. These receptors originate from a woman between 50 and 59 years old with Graves disease. Each CDR3 is given with its conserved first and last residue. The D gene is left open where the match is weak. Rows may omit the clone size; those that give it use once, few, many or a size class.

v_call,d_call,clone_size,j_call,cdr3_aa,cdr3_nt
TRBV25-1,NA,NA,TRBJ2-3,CASSLSSEADTQYF,TGTGCCAGCAGTTTATCTAGTGAGGCCGATACGCAGTATTTT
TRBV5-8,NA,NA,TRBJ2-3,CASRPGWDSTDTQYF,TGTGCCAGCAGACCAGGTTGGGACAGCACAGATACGCAGTATTTT
TRBV7-8,TRBD2,few,TRBJ2-7,CASSLVWAAGERNEQYF,TGTGCCAGCAGCTTAGTTTGGGCGGCGGGGGAGAGGAACGAGCAGTACTTC
TRBV5-1,NA,NA,TRBJ2-7,CASSLRGPGIHEQYF,TGCGCCAGCAGCTTGCGGGGCCCAGGCATCCACGAGCAGTACTTC
TRBV6-5,NA,many,TRBJ2-7,CASSSPRDSKYEQYF,TGTGCCAGCAGTTCCCCCCGGGACTCTAAATACGAGCAGTACTTC
TRBV2,NA,many,TRBJ1-5,CASSTRGFNNQPQHF,TGTGCCAGCAGTACTCGGGGGTTTAACAATCAGCCCCAGCATTTT
TRBV19,TRBD1,many,TRBJ2-1,CASSTSRQGAGYNEQFF,TGTGCCAGTAGTACCTCCCGACAGGGGGCTGGGTACAATGAGCAGTTCTTC
TRBV3-1,NA,NA,TRBJ2-2,CASSQDVRNSFTNGELFF,TGTGCCAGCAGCCAAGATGTTCGGAATAGTTTTACAAACGGGGAGCTGTTTTTT
TRBV28,TRBD1,few,TRBJ1-5,CASRPRDRASQPQHF,TGTGCCAGCAGACCCCGGGACAGAGCCAGCCAGCCCCAGCATTTT
TRBV4-1,NA,few,TRBJ2-2,CASSQVGIDDTGELFF,TGCGCCAGCAGCCAAGTCGGAATAGATGACACCGGGGAGCTGTTTTTT
TRBV9,NA,few,TRBJ2-4,CASSSPVGANIQYF,TGTGCCAGCAGCTCCCCGGTCGGTGCAAACATTCAGTACTTC
TRBV6-1,NA,few,TRBJ2-3,CASSEGGSSDTQYF,TGTGCCAGCAGTGAGGGGGGAAGTTCAGATACGCAGTATTTT
TRBV3-1,TRBD2,many,TRBJ2-1,CASSPVRLAGGDEQFF,TGTGCCAGCAGCCCCGTCAGGCTAGCGGGAGGCGATGAGCAGTTCTTC
TRBV28,NA,many,TRBJ2-5,CASSLGRHQETQYF,TGTGCCAGCAGCTTGGGCAGACACCAAGAGACCCAGTACTTC
TRBV28,TRBD1,few,TRBJ2-4,CASRDSLAKNIQYF,TGTGCCAGCCGGGACAGCTTAGCCAAAAACATTCAGTACTTC
TRBV29-1,NA,NA,TRBJ2-5,CSVEVKGRLQETQYF,TGCAGCGTTGAAGTGAAGGGGAGGCTGCAAGAGACCCAGTACTTC
TRBV16,TRBD1,many,TRBJ1-1,CASSQLKQGLNTEAFF,TGTGCCAGCAGCCAATTGAAACAGGGGTTGAACACTGAAGCTTTCTTT
TRBV7-9,TRBD2,many,TRBJ2-1,CASSPVGAGTSSYNEQFF,TGTGCCAGCAGCCCCGTCGGAGCCGGGACTAGCTCCTACAATGAGCAGTTCTTC
TRBV28,TRBD2,many,TRBJ2-3,CASGDSGRGIDTQYF,TGTGCCAGCGGAGATAGCGGGAGGGGGATAGATACGCAGTATTTT
TRBV5-4,NA,NA,TRBJ1-1,CASSLDGGQEITEAFF,TGTGCCAGCAGCTTGGACGGCGGGCAGGAGATCACTGAAGCTTTCTTT
TRBV2,TRBD1,many,TRBJ1-2,CASSDQGTGGSYTF,TGTGCCAGCAGTGACCAGGGGACAGGGGGGAGCTACACCTTC
TRBV6-1,NA,many,TRBJ1-1,CASRKLLDNTEAFF,TGTGCCAGCAGAAAACTTCTGGATAACACTGAAGCTTTCTTT
TRBV28,NA,many,TRBJ2-7,CASSFLDYEQYF,TGTGCCAGCAGTTTTCTAGACTACGAGCAGTACTTC